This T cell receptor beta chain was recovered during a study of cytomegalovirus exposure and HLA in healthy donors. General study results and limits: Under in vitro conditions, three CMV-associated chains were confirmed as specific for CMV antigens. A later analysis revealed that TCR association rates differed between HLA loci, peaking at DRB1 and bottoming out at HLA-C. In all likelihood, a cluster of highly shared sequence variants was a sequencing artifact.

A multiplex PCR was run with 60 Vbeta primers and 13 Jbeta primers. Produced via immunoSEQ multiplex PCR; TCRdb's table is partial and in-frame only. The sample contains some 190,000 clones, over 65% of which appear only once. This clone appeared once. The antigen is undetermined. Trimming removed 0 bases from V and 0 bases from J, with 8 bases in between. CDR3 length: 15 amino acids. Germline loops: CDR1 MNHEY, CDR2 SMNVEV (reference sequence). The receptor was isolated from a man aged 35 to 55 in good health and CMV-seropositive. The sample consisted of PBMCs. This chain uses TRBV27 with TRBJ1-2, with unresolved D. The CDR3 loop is CASSLSPEPNYGYTF. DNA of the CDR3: TGTGCCAGCAGTTTATCCCCTGAGCCTAACTATGGCTACACCTTC.